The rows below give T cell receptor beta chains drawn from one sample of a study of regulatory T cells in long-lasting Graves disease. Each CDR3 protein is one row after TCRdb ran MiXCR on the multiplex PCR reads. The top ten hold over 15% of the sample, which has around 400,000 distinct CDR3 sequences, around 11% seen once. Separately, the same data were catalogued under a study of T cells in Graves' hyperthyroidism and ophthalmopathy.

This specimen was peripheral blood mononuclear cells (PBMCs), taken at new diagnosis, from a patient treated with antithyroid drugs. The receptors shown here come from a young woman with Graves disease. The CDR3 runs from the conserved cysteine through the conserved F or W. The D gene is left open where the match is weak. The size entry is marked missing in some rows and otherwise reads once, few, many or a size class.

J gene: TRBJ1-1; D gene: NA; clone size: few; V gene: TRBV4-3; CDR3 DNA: TGCGCCAGCAGTCGCCGGCGGACAGAACGGTTGCGGACGACTGAAGCTTTCTTT; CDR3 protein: CASSRRRTERLRTTEAFF
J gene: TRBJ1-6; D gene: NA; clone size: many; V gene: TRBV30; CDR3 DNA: TGTGCCTGGAGACGGCAGTTTAATTCACCCCTCCACTTT; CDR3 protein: CAWRRQFNSPLHF
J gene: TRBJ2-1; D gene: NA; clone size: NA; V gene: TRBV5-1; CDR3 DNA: TGCGCCAGCAGCTTGATTCTAGCGAACAATGAGCAGTTCTTC; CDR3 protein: CASSLILANNEQFF
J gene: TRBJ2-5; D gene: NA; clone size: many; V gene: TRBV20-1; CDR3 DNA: TGCAGTGCTAGTCGGGGGGCAGAGACCCAGTACTTC; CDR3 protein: CSASRGAETQYF
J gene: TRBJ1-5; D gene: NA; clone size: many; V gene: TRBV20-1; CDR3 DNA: TGCAGTGCTTCCCCCGGGACCCACAATCAGCCCCAGCATTTT; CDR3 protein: CSASPGTHNQPQHF
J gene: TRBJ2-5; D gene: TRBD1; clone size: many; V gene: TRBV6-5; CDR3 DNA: TGTGCCAGCAGTTACTACCAGGGACAGGTGGAGACCCAGTACTTC; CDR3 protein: CASSYYQGQVETQYF
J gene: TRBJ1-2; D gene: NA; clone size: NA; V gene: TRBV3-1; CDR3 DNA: TGTGCCAGCAGCCAAGATCGCCCGGGACGCCAGGGCTATGGCTACACCTTC; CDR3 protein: CASSQDRPGRQGYGYTF
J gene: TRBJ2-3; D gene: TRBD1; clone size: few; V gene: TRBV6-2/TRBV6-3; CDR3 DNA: TGTGCCAGCAGTTACAGACAGGGGGTTCGTACAGATACGCAGTATTTT; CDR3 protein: CASSYRQGVRTDTQYF
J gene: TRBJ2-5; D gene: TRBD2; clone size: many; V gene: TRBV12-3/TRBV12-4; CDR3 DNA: TGTGCCAGCAGTTTAGGTAGCGGGAGAGGAAGGGAGACCCAGTACTTC; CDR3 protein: CASSLGSGRGRETQYF
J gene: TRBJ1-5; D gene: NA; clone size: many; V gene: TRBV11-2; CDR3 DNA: TGTGCCAGCAGCTACAGGGACGGCAGGCAGCCCCAGCATTTT; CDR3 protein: CASSYRDGRQPQHF
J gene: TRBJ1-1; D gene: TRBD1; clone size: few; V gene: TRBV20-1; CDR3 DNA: TGCAGCGTTGACCAGGGGGTACATATGAACACTGAAGCTTTCTTT; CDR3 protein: CSVDQGVHMNTEAFF
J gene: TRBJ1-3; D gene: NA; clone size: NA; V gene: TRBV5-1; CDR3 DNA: TGCGCCAGCAGCTTGGGGCCAGGACGGAACTCTGGAAACACCATATATTTT; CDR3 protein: CASSLGPGRNSGNTIYF
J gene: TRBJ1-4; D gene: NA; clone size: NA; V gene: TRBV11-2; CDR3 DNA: TGTGCCAGCAGCTCGCAGACGCGAGGTGAAAAACTGTTTTTT; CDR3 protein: CASSSQTRGEKLFF
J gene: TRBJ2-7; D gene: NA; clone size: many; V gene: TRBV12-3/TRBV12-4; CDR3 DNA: TGTGCCAGCAGCCGGGACTCCTCCTACGAGCAGTACTTC; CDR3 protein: CASSRDSSYEQYF
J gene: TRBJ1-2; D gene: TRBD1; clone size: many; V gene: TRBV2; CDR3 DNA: TGTGCCAGGTACTCTAGGACAGGCGCCCTCTATGGCTACACCTTC; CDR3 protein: CARYSRTGALYGYTF
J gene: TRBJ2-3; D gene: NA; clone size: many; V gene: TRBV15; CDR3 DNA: TGTGCCACCAGCAGAGACGGGAGCTCTAGCACAGATACGCAGTATTTT; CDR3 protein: CATSRDGSSSTDTQYF
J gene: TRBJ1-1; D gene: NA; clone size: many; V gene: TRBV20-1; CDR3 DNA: TGCAGTGCTAGAGATCTACTCCAGGGGGAAGCTTTCTTT; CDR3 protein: CSARDLLQGEAFF
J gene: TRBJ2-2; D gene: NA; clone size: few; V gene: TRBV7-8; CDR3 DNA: TGTGCCAGCAGCCACCCCTACGTCGCCAGGGGAGTAAACACCGGGGAGCTGTTTTTT; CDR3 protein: CASSHPYVARGVNTGELFF
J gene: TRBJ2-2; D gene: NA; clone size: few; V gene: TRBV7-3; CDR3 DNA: TGTGCCAGCAGAACAGGGTTGAACACCGGGGAGCTGTTTTTT; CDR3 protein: CASRTGLNTGELFF
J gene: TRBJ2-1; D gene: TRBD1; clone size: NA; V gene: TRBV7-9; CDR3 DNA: TGTGCCAGCAGCTCCTGGACAGGGCCAATGCAGTTCTTC; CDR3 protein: CASSSWTGPMQFF
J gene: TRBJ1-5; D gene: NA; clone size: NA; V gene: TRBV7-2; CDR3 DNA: TGTGCCAGCAGCTTTCATAAGGCTAGGGATCAGCCCCAGCATTTT; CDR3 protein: CASSFHKARDQPQHF
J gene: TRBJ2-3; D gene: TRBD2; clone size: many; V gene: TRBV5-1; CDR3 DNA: TGCGCCAGCAGCTTGGGTCCTAGCGGCAGCACAGATACGCAGTATTTT; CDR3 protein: CASSLGPSGSTDTQYF
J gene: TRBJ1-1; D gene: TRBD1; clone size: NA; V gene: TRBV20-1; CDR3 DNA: TGCAGTGCTAGAGGACAGGGCAGTATGAACACTGAAGCTTTCTTT; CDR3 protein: CSARGQGSMNTEAFF
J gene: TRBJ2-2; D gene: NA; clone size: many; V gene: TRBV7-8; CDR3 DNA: TGTGCCAGCAGCTCGCGAACCTGGGGGACTTCCTGGAACACCGGGGAGCTGTTTTTT; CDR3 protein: CASSSRTWGTSWNTGELFF
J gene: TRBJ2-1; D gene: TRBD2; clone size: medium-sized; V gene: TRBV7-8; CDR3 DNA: TGTGCCAGCAGCCCCCTCCGGGGACTAGCGGAAATCAATGAGCAGTTCTTC; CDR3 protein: CASSPLRGLAEINEQFF
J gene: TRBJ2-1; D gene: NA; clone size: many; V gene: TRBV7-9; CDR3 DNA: TGTGCCAGCGACGTTGCGGGACTCTCCGACTACAATGAGCAGTTCTTC; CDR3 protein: CASDVAGLSDYNEQFF
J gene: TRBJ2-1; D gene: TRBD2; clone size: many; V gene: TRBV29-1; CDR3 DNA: TGCAGCGTTGATGGGGGGACTAGCGGGAGGGCCGTTGAGCAGTTCTTC; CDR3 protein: CSVDGGTSGRAVEQFF
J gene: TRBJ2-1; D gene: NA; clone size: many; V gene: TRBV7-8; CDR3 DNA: TGTGCCAGCAGCTTAGTCCTAACCACTGGGACTTTATGCAATCGGTTCTTC; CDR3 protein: CASSLVLTTGTLCNRFF
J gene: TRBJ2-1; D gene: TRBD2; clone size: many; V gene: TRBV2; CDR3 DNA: TGTGCCAGCAGTGAATCAGGACTAGTTCGGCAGTTCTTC; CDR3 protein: CASSESGLVRQFF
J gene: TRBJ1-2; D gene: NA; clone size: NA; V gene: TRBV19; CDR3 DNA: TGTGCCAGTAACAAACAGGGTCGAAAGCATATCGATGGCTACACCTTC; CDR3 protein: CASNKQGRKHIDGYTF
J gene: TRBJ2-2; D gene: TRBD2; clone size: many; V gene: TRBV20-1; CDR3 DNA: TGCAGTGCTAGAGGGGAGCGGGAGGGCGGTACCGGGGAGCTGTTTTTT; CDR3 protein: CSARGEREGGTGELFF
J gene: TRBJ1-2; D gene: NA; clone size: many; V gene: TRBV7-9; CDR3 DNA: TGTGCCAGCAGCTTAGTAGGGGAAGGCTATGGCTACACCTTC; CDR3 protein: CASSLVGEGYGYTF
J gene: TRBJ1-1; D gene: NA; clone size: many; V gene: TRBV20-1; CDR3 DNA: TGCAGTGCTAGACTACAGGGTATGAACACTGAAGCTTTCTTT; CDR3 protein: CSARLQGMNTEAFF
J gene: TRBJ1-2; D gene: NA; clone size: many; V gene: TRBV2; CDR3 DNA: TGTGCCAGCAGTGAAAGCAACTATGGCTACACCTTC; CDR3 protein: CASSESNYGYTF
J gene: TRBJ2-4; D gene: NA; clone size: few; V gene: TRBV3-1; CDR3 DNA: TGTGCCAGCAGCCAAGTGTGGGCCGGGAAAAACATTCAGTACTTC; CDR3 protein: CASSQVWAGKNIQYF
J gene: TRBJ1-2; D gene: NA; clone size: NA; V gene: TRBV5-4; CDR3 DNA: TGTGCCAGCAGCTTGGCGGGGTCAGGCGTCTATGGCCACACCTTC; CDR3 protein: CASSLAGSGVYGHTF
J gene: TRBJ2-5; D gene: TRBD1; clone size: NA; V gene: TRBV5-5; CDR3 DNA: TGTGCCAGCAGCGCGTACCGCAGGGGGCAGAGTGTGGAGACCCAGTACTTC; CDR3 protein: CASSAYRRGQSVETQYF
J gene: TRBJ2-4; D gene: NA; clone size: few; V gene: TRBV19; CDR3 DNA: TGTGCCAGTACCCAGGGCAGGAGTTTAGACATTCAGTACTTC; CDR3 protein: CASTQGRSLDIQYF
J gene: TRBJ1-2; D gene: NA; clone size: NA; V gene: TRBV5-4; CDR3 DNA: TGTGCCAGCACCCGCGGACCACACGAGGGCTACACCTTC; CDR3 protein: CASTRGPHEGYTF
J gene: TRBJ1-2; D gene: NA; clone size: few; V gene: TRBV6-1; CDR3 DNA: TGTGCCAGCAGTGAAGATCCGGGCTCGGGGGGCTACACCTTC; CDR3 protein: CASSEDPGSGGYTF
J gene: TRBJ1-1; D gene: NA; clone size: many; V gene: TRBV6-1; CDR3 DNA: TGTGCCAGCCTAGGTAGGCAATTGCACACTGAAGCTTTCTTT; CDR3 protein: CASLGRQLHTEAFF
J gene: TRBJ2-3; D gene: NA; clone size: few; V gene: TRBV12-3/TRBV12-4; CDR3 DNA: TGTGCCAGCAGCCTTACCGGGAGAGGGGTCTTCACAGATACGCAGTATTTT; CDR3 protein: CASSLTGRGVFTDTQYF
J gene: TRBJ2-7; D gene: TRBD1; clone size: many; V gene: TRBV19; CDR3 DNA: TGTGCCAGTAGTATCTACAGGGGAGCCTACGAGCAGTACTTC; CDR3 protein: CASSIYRGAYEQYF
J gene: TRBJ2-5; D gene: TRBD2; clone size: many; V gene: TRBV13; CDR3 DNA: TGTGCCACGGGGATTTTAGCGGGGAATCAAGAGACCCAGTACTTC; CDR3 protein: CATGILAGNQETQYF
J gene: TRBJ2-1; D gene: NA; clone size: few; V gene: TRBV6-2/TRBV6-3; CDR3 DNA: TGTGCCAGCAGTTACTTCGTTTCGCGGGGGCGCCGGGACAATGAGCAGTTCTTC; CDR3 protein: CASSYFVSRGRRDNEQFF
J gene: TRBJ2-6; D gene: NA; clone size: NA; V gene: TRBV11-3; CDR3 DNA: TGTGCCAGCAGCTTAGGTTTGTCCCGGCGGGGGGCCAACGTCCTGACTTTC; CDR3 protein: CASSLGLSRRGANVLTF
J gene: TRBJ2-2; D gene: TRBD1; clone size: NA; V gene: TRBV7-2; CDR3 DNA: TGTGCCAGCAGCTTACAGGGGGCAACCGGGGAGCTGTTTTTT; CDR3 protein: CASSLQGATGELFF
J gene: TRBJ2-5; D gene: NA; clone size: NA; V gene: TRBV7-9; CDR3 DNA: TGTGCCAGCGGCTCGGGACTTGAAGAGACCCAGTACTTC; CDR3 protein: CASGSGLEETQYF
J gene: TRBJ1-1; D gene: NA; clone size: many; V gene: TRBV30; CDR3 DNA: TGTGCCTGGAGTGTATGGGGGGCACGAGGATACACTGAAGCTTTCTTT; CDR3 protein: CAWSVWGARGYTEAFF
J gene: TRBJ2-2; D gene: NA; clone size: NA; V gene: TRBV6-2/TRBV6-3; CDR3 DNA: TGTGCCAGCAGTTCCGAACTGGTCGGGGAGCTGTTTTTT; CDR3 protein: CASSSELVGELFF
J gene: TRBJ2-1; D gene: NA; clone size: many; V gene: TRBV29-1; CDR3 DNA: TGCAGCGTGGATGACAGTTCCTCCTACAATGAGCAGTTCTTC; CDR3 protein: CSVDDSSSYNEQFF
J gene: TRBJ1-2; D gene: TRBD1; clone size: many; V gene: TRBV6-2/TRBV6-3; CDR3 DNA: TGTGCCAGCAGTTACCCTAAAGCGACAGGGACCCCCTGGGATAACTATGGCTACACCTTC; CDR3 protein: CASSYPKATGTPWDNYGYTF
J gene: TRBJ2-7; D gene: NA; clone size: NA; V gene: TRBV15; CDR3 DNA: TGTGCCACCAGCACAATCTGGACAGTAACATACGAGCAGTACTTC; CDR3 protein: CATSTIWTVTYEQYF
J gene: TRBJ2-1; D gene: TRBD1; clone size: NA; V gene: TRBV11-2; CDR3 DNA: TGTGCCAGCAGCTTAGATTCGGGACAGGGAGCCAATGAGCAGTTCTTC; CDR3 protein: CASSLDSGQGANEQFF
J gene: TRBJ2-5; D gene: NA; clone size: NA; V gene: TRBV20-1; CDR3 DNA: TGCAGTGCTAGGGCTAGGCTCGAGACCCAGTACTTC; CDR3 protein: CSARARLETQYF